The rows below give T cell receptor beta chains drawn from one sample of a study of human T cells and chemical hapten exposure. MiXCR, run by TCRdb on the 5' RACE reads, gives a single entry per CDR3 protein. The sample has 120,000 to 150,000 distinct CDR3 sequences, around 4.4% seen once. The receptor set was obtained from a female donor in good health. Each CDR3 is given with its conserved first and last residue. Fields, in order: CDR3 length, J gene, V gene, clone size, D gene, CDR3 protein, CDR3 DNA. D genes are given only for firm matches. Clone size, where shown, is once, few, many, or a class for clones that have expanded.

>13|TRBJ1-2|TRBV12-3/TRBV12-4|many|NA
CASSFRSYYGYTF
TGTGCCAGCAGTTTTCGGTCATACTATGGCTACACCTTC
>15|TRBJ1-2|TRBV7-9|many|TRBD1
CASSSTGALIYGYTF
TGTGCCAGCAGCTCAACAGGGGCGCTTATCTATGGCTACACCTTC
>16|TRBJ2-2|TRBV12-5|many|TRBD2
CASGLVAGGWTGELFF
TGTGCTAGTGGTTTGGTAGCGGGAGGTTGGACCGGGGAGCTGTTTTTT
>14|TRBJ1-6|TRBV19|few|NA
CASRLQSYNSPLHF
TGTGCCAGTAGGCTACAGAGCTATAATTCACCCCTCCACTTT
>13|TRBJ2-3|TRBV10-3|many|NA
CAGRGSSTDTQYF
TGTGCCGGCCGTGGCAGCAGCACAGATACGCAGTATTTT
>14|TRBJ1-1|TRBV25-1|many|TRBD1
CASGATGTATEAFF
TGTGCCAGCGGGGCCACAGGGACAGCAACTGAAGCTTTCTTT
>16|TRBJ2-1|TRBV21-1|many|NA
CASSKLCTQGKNEQFF
TGTGCCAGCAGCAAATTATGTACACAGGGTAAAAATGAGCAGTTCTTC
>15|TRBJ2-3|TRBV6-1|many|NA
CASSEVPGTSDTQYF
TGTGCCAGCAGTGAGGTCCCTGGGACCTCGGATACGCAGTATTTT
>18|TRBJ2-6|TRBV28|NA|TRBD1
CASSLKGTGDSGANVLTF
TGTGCCAGCAGTTTAAAAGGGACAGGGGATTCTGGGGCCAACGTCCTGACTTTC
>17|TRBJ2-3|TRBV20-1|many|TRBD2
CSARPSGGDLSTDTQYF
TGCAGTGCTCGGCCTAGCGGGGGGGATCTTAGCACAGATACGCAGTATTTT
>15|TRBJ1-6|TRBV13|many|TRBD1
CASSGTGVYNSPLHF
TGTGCCAGCAGCGGGACAGGGGTCTATAATTCACCCCTCCACTTT
>16|TRBJ1-6|TRBV14|many|NA
CASSRFDPADNSPLHF
TGTGCCAGCAGCCGTTTCGATCCGGCGGATAATTCACCCCTCCACTTT
>14|TRBJ1-5|TRBV10-3|many|NA
CAISQTNSNQPQHF
TGTGCCATCAGTCAGACCAATAGCAATCAGCCCCAGCATTTT
>15|TRBJ1-4|TRBV3-1|many|NA
CASSQDSTRGVGLFF
TGTGCCAGCAGCCAAGATAGTACCCGGGGAGTCGGGCTGTTTTTT
>16|TRBJ2-3|TRBV12-3/TRBV12-4|many|NA
CASSLGSVRCTDTQYF
TGTGCCAGCAGTTTAGGGAGCGTCCGCTGCACAGATACGCAGTATTTT
>15|TRBJ2-7|TRBV28|many|TRBD1
CASSPRGQGTDEQYF
TGTGCCAGCAGCCCGAGAGGACAGGGGACGGACGAGCAGTACTTC
>15|TRBJ2-7|TRBV7-9|many|TRBD1
CASSLTGDRVDEQYF
TGTGCCAGCAGCTTAACCGGGGACAGGGTTGACGAGCAGTACTTC
>13|TRBJ1-1|TRBV27|many|NA
CASSHRMNTEAFF
TGTGCCAGCAGTCATCGAATGAACACTGAAGCTTTCTTT
>15|TRBJ1-1|TRBV7-8|many|NA
CASSPGTLRGTEAFF
TGTGCCAGCAGCCCCGGGACTCTCCGAGGCACTGAAGCTTTCTTT
>13|TRBJ2-3|TRBV18|NA|TRBD1
CASSPTGQDTQYF
TGTGCCAGCTCCCCGACAGGGCAAGATACGCAGTATTTT
>15|TRBJ2-3|TRBV13|NA|NA
CASSLRRRSTDTQYF
TGTGCCAGCAGCTTGAGGCGGCGAAGCACAGATACGCAGTATTTT
>15|TRBJ2-1|TRBV5-1|many|TRBD1
CASSLAGQGVDEQFF
TGCGCCAGCAGCTTGGCCGGACAGGGGGTCGATGAGCAGTTCTTC
>15|TRBJ1-3|TRBV4-1|many|NA
CASSQDLAFGNTIYF
TGCGCCAGCAGCCAAGACTTAGCGTTTGGAAACACCATATATTTT
>14|TRBJ2-2|TRBV12-3/TRBV12-4|many|TRBD1
CASRRGQPTGELFF
TGTGCCAGCAGGAGGGGACAGCCCACCGGGGAGCTGTTTTTT
>15|TRBJ1-1|TRBV5-6|few|NA
CASSPVGIGWTEAFF
TGTGCCAGCAGCCCCGTGGGGATCGGATGGACTGAAGCTTTCTTT
>15|TRBJ1-1|TRBV4-3|many|NA
CASSQDRPVNTEAFF
TGCGCCAGCAGCCAAGATCGCCCGGTGAACACTGAAGCTTTCTTT
>15|TRBJ2-3|TRBV6-5|many|TRBD1
CASSEDRESTDTQYF
TGTGCCAGCAGTGAAGACAGGGAAAGCACAGATACGCAGTATTTT